This entry lists 27 T cell receptor beta chains sequenced from one sample in a study of cytomegalovirus exposure and HLA in healthy donors. Primers: 60 Vbeta forward and 13 Jbeta reverse. The assay was immunoSEQ multiplex PCR, and TCRdb's table has in-frame clones only and misses some. This table holds 40,000 to 45,000 clones. Specimen: PBMCs. The origin of the receptors is a woman aged 30 to 39 in good health and CMV-seronegative.

This chain links TRBV7-2 with TRBJ2-7, with 9 bases aligning to TRBD1. The V gene's germline CDR1 is SGHTA and CDR2 FQGNSA. This CDR3 spans 15 amino acids. V gave up 1 base and J gave up 3 bases; unmatched junction bases: 4. The DNA for the CDR3 is TGTGCCAGCAGCTTAGGTGGGGGACAGGGCTACGAGCAGTACTTC. Translated: CASSLGGGQGYEQYF.

This chain joins TRBV5-6 and TRBJ2-2; the D is unclear. Per the germline V gene, CDR1 is SGHDT and CDR2 is YYEEEE. This CDR3 is 14 amino acids long. With 4 bases removed from V and 7 bases from J, the gap between germline ends came to 14 bases. The CDR3 loop reads CASSPWAVLGELFF. The CDR3 DNA follows: TGTGCCAGCAGCCCCTGGGCTGTCCTCGGGGAGCTGTTTTTT.

The chain recombines TRBV27 with TRBJ2-7; 8 bases line up with TRBD2. The CDR3 length is 15 residues. V was clipped by 5 bases and J by 3 bases; unmatched bases: 9. The germline CDR1 and CDR2 sequences are MNHEY and SMNVEV (reference sequence). The CDR3 DNA sequence: TGTGCCAGCAGTCGTCGGGGGGGACTGAACTACGAGCAGTACTTC. This translates into CASSRRGGLNYEQYF.

This rearrangement joins TRBV7-9 to TRBJ2-4, with D unresolved. The CDR3 is made up of 17 amino acids. Between the trimmed V and J ends, which lost 1 base and 0 bases, there was a span of 13 bases. Germline assignment: CDR1 SEHNR and CDR2 FQNEAQ (reference sequence). DNA of the CDR3: TGTGCCAGCAGCTTAGACCCAACGCGGATAGCCAAAAACATTCAGTACTTC. This encodes CASSLDPTRIAKNIQYF.

The V call is TRBV6-6, the J call TRBJ2-1; 8 bases match TRBD2. Looked up from germline, CDR1 is MNHNY and CDR2 is SVGAGI (reference sequence). V dropped 7 bases and J dropped 7; count of bases not matched to a gene: 12. The CDR3 contains 15 residues. As DNA, the CDR3 is TGTGCCAGCAACCCACTAGCGGATAATGTAAATGAGCAGTTCTTC. This gives the protein CASNPLADNVNEQFF.

The chain has TRBV28 and TRBJ1-4; no clear D gene. Germline V lookup: CDR1 MDHEN, CDR2 SYDVKM. This CDR3 comprises 13 residues. V was cut by 5 bases and J by 8 bases, with 12 bases left in between. This CDR3 is CASSRGVGEKLFF. The CDR3 region has the DNA TGTGCCAGCAGTCGGGGAGTGGGGGAAAAACTGTTTTTT.

J is TRBJ1-2 and V is TRBV9; the D gene is possibly TRBD1 (6 bases). The CDR3 sequence is 14 residues long. In germline, CDR1 is SGDLS, CDR2 YYNGEE. V lost 2 bases and J 4 bases, leaving 12 bases between the germline ends. The CDR3 DNA sequence: TGTGCCAGCAGCGTGACGGGGGGCCCCTATGGCTACACCTTC. It codes for CASSVTGGPYGYTF.

The CDR3 DNA follows: TGTGCCAGCTCGGATTCCGGGACAGTCTCCTACGAGCAGTACTTC. Protein: CASSDSGTVSYEQYF. The chain employs TRBV18 and TRBJ2-7; TRBD1 matches at 7 bases. The V gene end was trimmed by 6 bases and the J gene end by 0 bases; junction bases not matched to a gene: 8. The CDR3 contains 15 residues. Germline CDR1 and CDR2: KGHSH and LQKENI. The entire variable domain, with the rest obtained from reference TRBV18 and TRBJ2-7, is as follows: NAGVMQNPRHLVRRRGQEARLRCSPMKGHSHVYWYRQLPEEGLKFMVYLQKENIIDESGMPKERFSAEFPKEGPSILRIQQVVRGDSAAYFCASSDSGTVSYEQYFGPGTRLTVT.

The chain joins TRBV5-4 to TRBJ2-1; no firm D call. Germline values: CDR1 SGHNT, CDR2 YYREEE (reference sequence). V gave up 1 base and J gave up 10 bases, with 12 bases separating them. CDR3 length: 13 amino acids. The CDR3 nucleotides are TGTGCCAGCAGCTTGTTAGGAGTCCGGGAGCAGTTCTTC. This sequence encodes CASSLLGVREQFF.

The chain recombines TRBV5-1 with TRBJ2-3; TRBD2 matches at 9 bases. The V segment lost 4 bases and the J segment 3 bases; nucleotides outside the gene matches: 6. The CDR3 totals 15 residues. Per germline, CDR1 SGHRS and CDR2 YFSETQ. The CDR3 region is CASSRSSGRTDTQYF. CDR3 DNA: TGCGCCAGCAGCCGATCAAGCGGGAGGACAGATACGCAGTATTTT.

The chain employs TRBV30 and TRBJ1-5, with a possible D match to TRBD1 (5 bases). Germline V gene data show CDR1 as GTSNPN and CDR2 as SVGIG (reference sequence). This CDR3 is built from 14 residues. V lost 0 bases and J 4 bases, leaving 10 bases between the germline ends. The CDR3 DNA reads TGTGCCTGGAGTGTTTCGGGGGTAAATCAGCCCCAGCATTTT. As protein: CAWSVSGVNQPQHF.

This chain uses TRBV28 with TRBJ2-1; TRBD2 aligns across 9 bases. The germline gives CDR1 MDHEN, CDR2 SYDVKM. This CDR3 has 16 residues. V was pared by 4 bases and J by 5 bases, with 9 bases of the junction left unmatched. The CDR3 nucleotides are TGTGCCAGCAGTTCCCCGGGGACTAGCCTTAACAATGAGCAGTTCTTC. Amino acid sequence: CASSSPGTSLNNEQFF.

The J gene is TRBJ2-5, the V gene TRBV30; TRBD1 matches 10 bases. The V gene end was trimmed by 4 bases and the J gene end by 6 bases; junction bases not matched to a gene: 14. There are 16 residues in the CDR3. The germline V gene encodes CDR1 GTSNPN and CDR2 SVGIG (reference sequence). CDR3 nucleotides: TGTGCCTGGAACCCACACCGGACAGGGGGTTTGAAGACCCAGTACTTC. Its translation is CAWNPHRTGGLKTQYF.

The genes are TRBV6-1 and TRBJ1-5; 7 bases are a match to TRBD1. CDR3 length: 16 amino acids. The germline V gene has CDR1 MNHNS and CDR2 SASEGT. After removal of 2 bases from V and 11 bases from J, the junction contained 15 bases not matched to a gene. The CDR3 loop is CASSEPGTARFRAQHF. The CDR3 DNA follows: TGTGCCAGCAGTGAACCAGGGACAGCTCGGTTTAGGGCCCAGCATTTT.

This sequence joins TRBV7-9 and TRBJ2-7; TRBD1 agrees at 10 bases. V dropped 2 bases and J dropped 4; count of bases not matched to a gene: 5. This CDR3 spans 15 amino acids. Germline loops: CDR1 SEHNR, CDR2 FQNEAQ (reference sequence). This CDR3 is CASSLPGQGLYEQYF. DNA of the CDR3: TGTGCCAGCAGCTTACCGGGACAGGGGTTGTACGAGCAGTACTTC.

The chain carries TRBV7-6 and TRBJ1-2; 7 bases fit TRBD1. Per the germline V gene, CDR1 is SGHVS and CDR2 is FNYEAQ. CDR3 length: 13 amino acids. V shed 5 bases, J shed 2 bases, and the junction held 2 bases outside the gene matches. The CDR3 here is CASSPTGNYGYTF. The DNA of the CDR3 is TGTGCCAGCAGCCCGACAGGGAACTATGGCTACACCTTC.

The chain links TRBV19 to TRBJ1-1; 12 bases are a match to TRBD1. CDR1 is LNHDA, CDR2 SQIVND, per germline (reference sequence). This CDR3 comprises 16 residues. The V segment lost 5 bases and the J segment 5 bases; nucleotides outside the gene matches: 9. The CDR3, as DNA: TGTGCCAGTAGTCTGGGGACAGGGGGCGTAGGTACTGAAGCTTTCTTT. Protein product: CASSLGTGGVGTEAFF.

This chain connects TRBV5-1 to TRBJ1-1; D is undetermined. The CDR3 totals 13 residues. Germline CDR1 SGHRS, CDR2 YFSETQ. V gave up 0 bases and J gave up 1 base, with 4 bases separating them. CDR3 protein: CASSLVKNTEAFF. DNA of the CDR3: TGCGCCAGCAGCTTGGTAAAGAACACTGAAGCTTTCTTT.

The chain couples TRBV28 to TRBJ2-2; the D gene is possibly TRBD2 (6 bases). The germline V and J ends were trimmed by 5 bases and 6 bases, with 10 bases remaining between them. Germline values: CDR1 MDHEN, CDR2 SYDVKM. This CDR3 has 13 residues. CDR3 sequence (DNA): TGTGCCAGCAGTGTGGGACTTGCCGGGGAGCTGTTTTTT. It translates to CASSVGLAGELFF.

The chain couples TRBV19 to TRBJ1-3; D not resolved. The germline gives CDR1 LNHDA, CDR2 SQIVND (reference sequence). V lost 1 base to trimming and J lost 0 bases, with 10 bases between them. The CDR3 runs to 16 residues. CDR3 DNA: TGTGCCAGTAGTATAGCATCCAGCGGCTCTGGAAACACCATATATTTT. Translating it yields CASSIASSGSGNTIYF.

The CDR3 coding sequence is TGTGCCAGCAGCTCCCTAGAGAACACTGAAGCTTTCTTT. Its translation: CASSSLENTEAFF. The chain is built from TRBV7-2 and TRBJ1-1, with D uncertain. CDR3 length equals 13 residues. Germline V gives CDR1 SGHTA, CDR2 FQGNSA. The ends were cut back, 4 bases at V and 1 base at J, with 7 bases in the middle.

The chain uses TRBV30 and TRBJ2-4; a possible D gene is TRBD1 (6 bases). The V end lost 2 bases, the J end lost 6 bases, and 8 bases lay between the germline ends. Germline CDR1 reads GTSNPN; CDR2 reads SVGIG (reference sequence). The CDR3 runs 12 residues. The CDR3 spells CAWSSRGNIQYF. The DNA of the CDR3 is TGTGCCTGGAGTAGCAGGGGAAACATTCAGTACTTC.

This chain uses TRBV5-1 with TRBJ2-7; 10 bases align to TRBD2. Unmatched junction bases numbered 8, after V lost 3 bases and J lost 2 bases. Looked up from germline, CDR1 is SGHRS and CDR2 is YFSETQ. CDR3 length: 16 amino acids. CDR3 sequence: CASSSRTSGLTYEQYF. The DNA of the CDR3 is TGCGCCAGCAGCTCCCGGACTAGCGGATTGACCTACGAGCAGTACTTC.

The rearrangement joins TRBV6-6 to TRBJ2-7; 9 bases match TRBD2. The CDR3 consists of 14 residues. CDR1 is MNHNY, CDR2 SVGAGI, per germline (reference sequence). V lost 8 bases and J lost 2; bases outside the gene matches: 7. The CDR3 DNA reads as TGTGCCAGCGGCAGGACTAGCGTGACCTACGAGCAGTACTTC. Amino acid sequence: CASGRTSVTYEQYF.

To note about this clone: The junction departs from germline at one end; a sequencing error may be responsible. As DNA, the CDR3 is TGCAGCGTGTTGCACTCCAACGAGCAGTACTTC. This sequence encodes CSVLHSNEQYF. The chain uses TRBV29-1 and TRBJ2-7; D unclear. This CDR3 contains 11 residues. Germline loops: CDR1 SQVTM, CDR2 ANQGSEA.

A remark on this clone: Other DNA variants within this sample encode the same CDR3. The genes are TRBV20-1 and TRBJ1-2; D remains unclear. Per the germline V gene, CDR1 is DFQATT and CDR2 is SNEGSKA (reference sequence). Deletions cut 6 bases from V and 4 bases from J, with 9 bases between. The CDR3 is 11 residues long. CDR3 region: CSARSIYGYTF. Written as DNA, the CDR3 is TGCAGTGCCAGGTCGATCTATGGCTACACCTTC.

The rearrangement links TRBV29-1 to TRBJ1-2, with D possibly being TRBD1 (6 bases). V was pared by 6 bases and J by 0 bases, with 11 bases between. This CDR3 region has 13 residues. Germline values: CDR1 SQVTM, CDR2 ANQGSEA. CDR3 loop: CSVQGLANYGYTF. The CDR3 DNA follows: TGCAGCGTACAGGGTTTAGCTAACTATGGCTACACCTTC. Variable domain in full (rest from reference TRBV29-1 and TRBJ1-2): SAVISQKPSRDICQRGTSLTIQCQVDSQVTMMFWYRQQPGQSLTLIATANQGSEATYESGFVIDKFPISRPNLTFSTLTVSNMSPEDSSIYLCSVQGLANYGYTFGSGTRLTVV.